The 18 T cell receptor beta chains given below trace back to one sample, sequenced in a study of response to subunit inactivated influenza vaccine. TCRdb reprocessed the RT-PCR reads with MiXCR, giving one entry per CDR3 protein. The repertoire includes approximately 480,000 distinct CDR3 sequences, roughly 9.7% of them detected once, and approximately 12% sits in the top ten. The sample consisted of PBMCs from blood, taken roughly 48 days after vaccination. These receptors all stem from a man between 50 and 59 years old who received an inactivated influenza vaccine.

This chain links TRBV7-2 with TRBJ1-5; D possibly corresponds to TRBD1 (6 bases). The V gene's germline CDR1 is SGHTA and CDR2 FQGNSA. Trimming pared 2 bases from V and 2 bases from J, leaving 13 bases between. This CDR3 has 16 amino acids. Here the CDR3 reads CASSLKQGTGNQPQHF. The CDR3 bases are TGTGCCAGCAGCTTAAAACAGGGTACTGGCAATCAGCCCCAGCATTTT.

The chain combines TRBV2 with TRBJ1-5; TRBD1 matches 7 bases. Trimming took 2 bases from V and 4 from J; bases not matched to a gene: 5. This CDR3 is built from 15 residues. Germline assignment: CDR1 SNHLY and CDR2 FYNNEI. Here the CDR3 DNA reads TGTGCCAGCAGTGAACGGACAGGCTGGAATCAGCCCCAGCATTTT. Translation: CASSERTGWNQPQHF.

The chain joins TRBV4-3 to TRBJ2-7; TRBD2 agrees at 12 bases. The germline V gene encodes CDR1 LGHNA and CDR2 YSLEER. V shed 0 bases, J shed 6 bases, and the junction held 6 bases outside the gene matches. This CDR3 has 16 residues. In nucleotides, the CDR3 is TGCGCCAGCAGCCAAGATTTAGGGACTAGCGGGTCCGAGCAGTACTTC. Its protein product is CASSQDLGTSGSEQYF.

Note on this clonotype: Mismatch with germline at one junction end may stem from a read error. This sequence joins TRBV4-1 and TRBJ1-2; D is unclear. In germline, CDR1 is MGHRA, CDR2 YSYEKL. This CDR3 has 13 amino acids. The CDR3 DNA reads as TGCGCCAGCAGCCAGAGTACGGGGTATGACTACACCTTC. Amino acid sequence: CASSQSTGYDYTF.

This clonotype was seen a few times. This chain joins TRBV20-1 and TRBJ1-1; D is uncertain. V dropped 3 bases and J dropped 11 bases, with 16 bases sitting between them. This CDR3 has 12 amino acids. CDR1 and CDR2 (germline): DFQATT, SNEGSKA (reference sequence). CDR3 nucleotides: TGCAGTGCTAGTGGAGAGAGGGCCAGCGCTTTCTTT. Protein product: CSASGERASAFF.

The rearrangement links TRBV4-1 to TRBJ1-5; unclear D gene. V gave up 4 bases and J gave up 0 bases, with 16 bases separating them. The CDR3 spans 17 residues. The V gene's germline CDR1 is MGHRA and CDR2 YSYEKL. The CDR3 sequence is CASSLISGDRSNQPQHF. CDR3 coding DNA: TGCGCCAGCAGCCTTATTAGCGGCGACCGTAGCAATCAGCCCCAGCATTTT.

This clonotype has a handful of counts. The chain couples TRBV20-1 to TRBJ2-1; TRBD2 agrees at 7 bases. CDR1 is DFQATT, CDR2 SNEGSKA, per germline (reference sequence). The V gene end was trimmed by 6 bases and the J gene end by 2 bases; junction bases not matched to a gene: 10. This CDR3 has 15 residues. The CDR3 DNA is TGCAGTGCGGGAAAAGCGGGAATTACCTACAATGAGCAGTTCTTC. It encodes CSAGKAGITYNEQFF.

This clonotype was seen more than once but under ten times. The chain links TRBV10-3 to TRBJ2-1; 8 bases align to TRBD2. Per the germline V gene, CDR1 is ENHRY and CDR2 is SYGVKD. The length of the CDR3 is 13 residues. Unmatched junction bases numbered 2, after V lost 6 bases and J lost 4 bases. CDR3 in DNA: TGTGCCATCAGGATAGCGGGGTACAATGAGCAGTTCTTC. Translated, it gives CAIRIAGYNEQFF.

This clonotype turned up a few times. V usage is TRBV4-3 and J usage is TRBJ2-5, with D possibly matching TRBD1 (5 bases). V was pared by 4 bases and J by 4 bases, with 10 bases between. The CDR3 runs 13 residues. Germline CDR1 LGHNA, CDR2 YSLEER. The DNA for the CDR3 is TGCGCCAGCAGCCCCCAAACAGGAGAGACCCAGTACTTC. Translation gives CASSPQTGETQYF.

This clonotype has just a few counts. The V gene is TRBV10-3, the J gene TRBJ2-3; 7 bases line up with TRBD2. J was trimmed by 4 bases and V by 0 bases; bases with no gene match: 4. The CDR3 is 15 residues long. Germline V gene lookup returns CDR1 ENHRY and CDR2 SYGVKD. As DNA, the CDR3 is TGTGCCATCAGTGAGTCGTGGGGGGGGGCAGATACGCAGTATTTT. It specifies CAISESWGGADTQYF.

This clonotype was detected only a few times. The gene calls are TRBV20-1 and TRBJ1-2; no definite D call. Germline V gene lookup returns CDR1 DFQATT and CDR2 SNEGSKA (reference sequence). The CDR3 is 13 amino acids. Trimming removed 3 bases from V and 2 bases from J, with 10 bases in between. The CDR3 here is CSASLTGNYGYTF. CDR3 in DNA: TGCAGTGCTAGCCTCACGGGAAACTATGGCTACACCTTC.

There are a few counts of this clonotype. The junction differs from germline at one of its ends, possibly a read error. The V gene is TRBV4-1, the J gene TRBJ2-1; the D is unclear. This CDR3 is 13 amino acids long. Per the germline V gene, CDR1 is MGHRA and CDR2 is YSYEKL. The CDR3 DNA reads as TGCGCCAGCAGCCAGGATGTGACAACCAGCCCCACCTTC. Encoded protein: CASSQDVTTSPTF.

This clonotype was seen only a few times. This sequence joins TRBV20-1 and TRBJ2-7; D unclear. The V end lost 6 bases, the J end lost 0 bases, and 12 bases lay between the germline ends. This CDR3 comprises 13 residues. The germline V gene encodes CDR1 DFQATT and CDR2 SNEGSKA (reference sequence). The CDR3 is CSARPSSSYEQYF. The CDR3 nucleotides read TGCAGTGCAAGACCCTCTAGCTCCTACGAGCAGTACTTC.

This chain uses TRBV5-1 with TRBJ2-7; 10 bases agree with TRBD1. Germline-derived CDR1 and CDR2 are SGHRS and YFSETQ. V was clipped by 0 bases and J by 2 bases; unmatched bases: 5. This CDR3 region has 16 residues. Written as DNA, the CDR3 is TGCGCCAGCAGCTTGGCCGTAGGGACAGGGGCCTACGAGCAGTACTTC. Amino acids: CASSLAVGTGAYEQYF.

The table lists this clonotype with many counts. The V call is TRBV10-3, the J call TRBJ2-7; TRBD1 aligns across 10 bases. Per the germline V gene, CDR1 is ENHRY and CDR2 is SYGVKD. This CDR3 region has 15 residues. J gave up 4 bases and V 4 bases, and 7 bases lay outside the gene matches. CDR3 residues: CAISGPTGGGYEQYF. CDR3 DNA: TGTGCCATCAGTGGCCCGACAGGGGGCGGATACGAGCAGTACTTC.

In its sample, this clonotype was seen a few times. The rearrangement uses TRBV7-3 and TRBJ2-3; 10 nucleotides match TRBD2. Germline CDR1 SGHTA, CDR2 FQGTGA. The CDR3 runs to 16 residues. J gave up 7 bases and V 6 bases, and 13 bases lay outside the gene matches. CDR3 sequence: CASSHHSGRSANTQYF. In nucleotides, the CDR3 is TGTGCCAGCAGTCACCATAGCGGGAGGTCGGCAAATACGCAGTATTTT.

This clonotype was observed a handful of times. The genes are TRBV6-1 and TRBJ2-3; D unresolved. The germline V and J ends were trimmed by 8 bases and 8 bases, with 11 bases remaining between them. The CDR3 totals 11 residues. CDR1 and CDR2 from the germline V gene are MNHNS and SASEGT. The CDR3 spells CASFAEFTQYF. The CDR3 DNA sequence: TGTGCCAGCTTTGCGGAATTTACGCAGTATTTT.

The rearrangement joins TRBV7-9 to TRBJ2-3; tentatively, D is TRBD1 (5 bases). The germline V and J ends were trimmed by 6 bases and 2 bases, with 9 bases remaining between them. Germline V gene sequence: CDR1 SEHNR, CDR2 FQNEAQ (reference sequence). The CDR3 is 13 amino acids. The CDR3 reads CASRGEDTDTQYF. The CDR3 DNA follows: TGTGCCAGCAGAGGGGAAGACACAGATACGCAGTATTTT.